These T cell receptor beta chains were read from a single sample in a study of blood T cell repertoires in COVID-19. Clones were sequenced by immunoSEQ multiplex PCR, and TCRdb holds only the in-frame ones, with some missing. The sample includes some 64,000 clones, more than 60% seen only once; the top ten take around 5%. The sample consisted of peripheral blood. The receptors were gathered from a human donor in a cohort sampled during active COVID-19. CDR3s include the opening cysteine and the closing phenylalanine or tryptophan. D genes are given only for firm matches. Expanded clones get a size class; other rows say once, few or many, or leave the size out.

once	TRBD2	TRBV7-2	TRBJ2-7	TGTGCCAGCAGTCCCCTAGCGGGGGGCGGCTACGAGCAGTACTTC	CASSPLAGGGYEQYF
NA	TRBD2	TRBV9	TRBJ2-3	TGTGCCAGCAGCCTCGGGACTAGCGGGGGGACAGATACGCAGTATTTT	CASSLGTSGGTDTQYF
NA	NA	TRBV12-3/TRBV12-4	TRBJ2-1	TGTGCCAGCAGTGGCCCAGGCCACGACCTGTTCTTC	CASSGPGHDLFF
NA	NA	TRBV24-1	TRBJ2-3	TGTGCCACCAGTGACCGGTACACAGATACGCAGTATTTT	CATSDRYTDTQYF
NA	TRBD2	TRBV7-2	TRBJ2-4	TGTGCCAGCAGCACCGCGGGGGGCCTGGGCAAAAACATTCAGTACTTC	CASSTAGGLGKNIQYF
many	TRBD2	TRBV7-2	TRBJ2-7	TGTGCCAGCAGCTTAGGGACTAGCGGGGGTTACGAGCAGTACTTC	CASSLGTSGGYEQYF
NA	NA	TRBV5-1	TRBJ2-1	TGCGCCAGCAGCTTGGCCGCGGGCAGCCATGAGCAGTTCTTC	CASSLAAGSHEQFF
NA	NA	TRBV6-2/TRBV6-3	TRBJ2-3	TGTGCCAGCAGTTCAGGGGACTACACAGATACGCAGTATTTT	CASSSGDYTDTQYF
NA	NA	TRBV19	TRBJ1-5	TGTGCCAGTAGTGACCAGGGGATGAATCAGCCCCAGCATTTT	CASSDQGMNQPQHF
NA	TRBD1	TRBV6-1	TRBJ1-2	TGTGCCAGCTGGGGGGACAGGGGTAGATTTTTTGGCTACACCTTC	CASWGDRGRFFGYTF
NA	NA	TRBV18	TRBJ1-5	TGTGCCAGCTCACCGTTGGCGACAGGTAATCAGCCCCAGCATTTT	CASSPLATGNQPQHF
NA	NA	TRBV19	TRBJ2-2	TGTGCCAGCCGCAAGCCCGGGGAGCTGTTTTTT	CASRKPGELFF
NA	TRBD1	TRBV5-1	TRBJ2-1	TGCGCCAGCAGCGAAGGACAGGGGTTGAATGAGCAGTTCTTC	CASSEGQGLNEQFF
NA	TRBD2	TRBV9	TRBJ2-4	TGTGCCAGCAGCGTAGGGCTAGCGGGGGGGCCTCAAAACATTCAGTACTTC	CASSVGLAGGPQNIQYF
NA	NA	TRBV7-2	TRBJ2-2	TGTGCCAGCAGCCCCTTGGCTCACACCGGGGAGCTGTTTTTT	CASSPLAHTGELFF
NA	TRBD1	TRBV6-2/TRBV6-3	TRBJ2-7	TGTGCCAGCAGTTCTGCCGGGACAGGGGGCTACGAGCAGTACTTC	CASSSAGTGGYEQYF
NA	TRBD2	TRBV3-1/TRBV3-2	TRBJ2-1	TGTGCCAGCAGACTAGAGCGGGGGGTCTACAATGAGCAGTTCTTC	CASRLERGVYNEQFF
NA	NA	TRBV30	TRBJ1-1	TGTGCCTGCCAGAAGATCATGAACACTGAAGCTTTCTTT	CACQKIMNTEAFF
NA	NA	TRBV20-1	TRBJ1-5	TGCAGTGCTAGTTGGAGTAGGGGAACGGGCAATCAGCCCCAGCATTTT	CSASWSRGTGNQPQHF
NA	NA	TRBV27	TRBJ2-1	TGTGCCAGCAGTTCCCCAGGAGGATACAATGAGCAGTTCTTC	CASSSPGGYNEQFF
few	TRBD1	TRBV4-1	TRBJ2-1	TGCGCCAGCAGCCAAGCCACAACCGGGACAGGTTTGGACAATGAGCAGTTCTTC	CASSQATTGTGLDNEQFF
once	TRBD1	TRBV13	TRBJ1-1	TGTGCCAGCAGCTTAGACCGACAGGGGGTGAGCACTGAAGCTTTCTTT	CASSLDRQGVSTEAFF
NA	TRBD1	TRBV30	TRBJ2-5	TGTGCCTGGAGTGTCCGCCCCGGGACAGGGTTTGCGGAAGAGACCCAGTACTTC	CAWSVRPGTGFAEETQYF
NA	NA	TRBV27	TRBJ1-5	TGTGCCAGCAGTTTTGGGCTTAACGGCGAGCCCCAGCATTTT	CASSFGLNGEPQHF
NA	NA	TRBV2	TRBJ2-3	TGTGCCAGCGCGAAAAACACAGATACGCAGTATTTT	CASAKNTDTQYF
NA	TRBD2	TRBV19	TRBJ2-1	TGTGCCACCGGGCGGGGGGCTGGTGAGCAGTTCTTC	CATGRGAGEQFF
NA	TRBD1	TRBV6-1	TRBJ1-2	TGTGCCAGCAGTGACCTGGGACAGGGGCCTGGTGGCTACACCTTC	CASSDLGQGPGGYTF
once	NA	TRBV12-5	TRBJ2-2	TGTGCTAGTGGTCCCTACCGGGGGGCTAATCTGGCCGGGGAGCTGTTTTTT	CASGPYRGANLAGELFF
NA	TRBD1	TRBV7-9	TRBJ1-6	TGTGCCAGCAGGCCCATGGGGACAGAGAATTCACCCCTCCACTTT	CASRPMGTENSPLHF